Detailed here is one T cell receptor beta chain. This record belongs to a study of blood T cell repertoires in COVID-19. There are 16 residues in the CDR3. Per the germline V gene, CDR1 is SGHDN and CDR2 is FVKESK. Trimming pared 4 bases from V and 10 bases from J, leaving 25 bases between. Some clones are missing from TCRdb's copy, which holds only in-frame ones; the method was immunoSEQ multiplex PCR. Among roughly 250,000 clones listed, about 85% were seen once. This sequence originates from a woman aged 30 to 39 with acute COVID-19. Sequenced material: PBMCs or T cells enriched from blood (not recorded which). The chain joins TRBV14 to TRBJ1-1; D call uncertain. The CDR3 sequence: CASSRIGGSAASAAFF. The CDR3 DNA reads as TGTGCCAGCAGCCGTATTGGTGGCAGTGCAGCTAGTGCAGCTTTCTTT. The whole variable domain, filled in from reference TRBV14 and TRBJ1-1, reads EAGVTQFPSHSVIEKGQTVTLRCDPISGHDNLYWYRRVMGKEIKFLLHFVKESKQDESGMPNNRFLAERTGGTYSTLKVQPAELEDSGVYFCASSRIGGSAASAAFFGQGTRLTVV.